These 24 T cell receptor beta chains originate from one sample sequenced in a study of T cell responses to AZD1222 COVID-19 vaccine. Assay used: immunoSEQ multiplex PCR; TCRdb lists only in-frame clones, some missing. The table shows 90,000 to 130,000 clones, with approximately 83% occurring only once. The source was peripheral blood, collected on day 0 of AZD1222 vaccination. The receptors here all came from an adult in good health.

The chain combines TRBV11-3 with TRBJ1-1, with unresolved D. Germline V gives CDR1 SGHNT, CDR2 YENEEA. Trimming removed 4 bases at V and 0 bases at J, with 6 bases between. The CDR3 loop spans 13 amino acids. The chain's CDR3 is CASSSHMNTEAFF. In DNA form, the CDR3 reads TGTGCCAGCAGCTCGCATATGAACACTGAAGCTTTCTTT.

The chain employs TRBV7-3 and TRBJ2-5, with D maybe TRBD1 (6 bases). Germline lookup yields CDR1 SGHTA and CDR2 FQGTGA. The V end lost 3 bases, the J end lost 7 bases, and 24 bases lay between the germline ends. CDR3 length equals 17 residues. In nucleotides, the CDR3 is TGTGCCAGCAGCTTTGGCCCGTTGGGGGCTAGCAAAGGGACCCAGTACTTC. It yields the protein CASSFGPLGASKGTQYF.

The genes are TRBV19 and TRBJ2-3; 8 nucleotides agree with TRBD1. The trim removed 11 bases at V and 4 bases at J, leaving 20 bases unmatched. The CDR3 extends over 17 amino acids. Germline V CDR1 and CDR2: LNHDA, SQIVND (reference sequence). The CDR3 region has the DNA TGTGCCGGTAAAGGAGGTAGCGGCAGGGGGCCTGCAGATACGCAGTATTTT. Encoded protein: CAGKGGSGRGPADTQYF.

The V gene is TRBV9, the J gene TRBJ2-3; D is unclear. From germline, CDR1 is SGDLS and CDR2 YYNGEE. V was clipped by 0 bases and J by 8 bases, with 10 bases between them. The CDR3 totals 13 residues. CDR3 DNA sequence: TGTGCCAGCAGCGTAGAGGGTGGCGGTACGCAGTATTTT. It yields the protein CASSVEGGGTQYF.

The chain has TRBV5-1 and TRBJ2-7, with D unclear. Trimming shortened V by 0 bases and J by 5 bases, and 12 bases separated the two germline ends. In germline, CDR1 is SGHRS, CDR2 YFSETQ. The CDR3 loop spans 14 amino acids. The CDR3 DNA sequence: TGCGCCAGCAGCTTGGCCGGCCTACAGCACGAGCAGTACTTC. It encodes CASSLAGLQHEQYF.

J is TRBJ1-2 and V is TRBV5-1; D not certain. This CDR3 has 13 amino acids. V was trimmed by 4 bases and J by 8 bases, leaving 15 bases between them. Germline V gives CDR1 SGHRS, CDR2 YFSETQ. CDR3 in DNA: TGCGCCAGCAGCCATGGGCAGGAATACGGCTACACCTTC. Amino acids: CASSHGQEYGYTF.

J is TRBJ1-2 and V is TRBV27; TRBD1 is a possible D gene (6 bases). The CDR3 length is 13 residues. Germline V gene data show CDR1 as MNHEY and CDR2 as SMNVEV (reference sequence). Trimming left V 6 bases short and J 8 bases short, with 16 bases between. DNA for the CDR3: TGTGCCAGCAGGGTCACAGGGTTTGGCGGCTACACCTTC. Encoded protein: CASRVTGFGGYTF.

J is TRBJ2-7 and V is TRBV18; 8 nucleotides line up with TRBD1. The V segment lost 3 bases and the J segment 2 bases; nucleotides outside the gene matches: 3. Germline V CDR1 and CDR2: KGHSH, LQKENI. CDR3 length equals 14 residues. The CDR3 is CASSPEQGAYEQYF. The DNA for the CDR3 is TGTGCCAGCTCACCTGAACAGGGGGCCTACGAGCAGTACTTC.

Comment on this clone: Other DNA sequences in this sample translate to the same CDR3. The chain uses TRBV6-2 or TRBV6-3 and TRBJ1-5; 8 bases are a match to TRBD1. The V and J ends lost 5 bases and 7 bases, in that order; junction bases with no gene match: 10. Germline assignment: CDR1 MNHEY and CDR2 SVGEGT. The CDR3 covers 15 residues. CDR3 DNA sequence: TGTGCCAGCAGTCGAGACAGGGGATGGGGCCAGCCCCAGCATTTT. The encoded protein is CASSRDRGWGQPQHF.

This clone was observed once. This chain uses TRBV4-3 with TRBJ1-4; TRBD1 might be the D (5 bases). The germline V and J ends were trimmed by 0 bases and 5 bases, with 10 bases remaining between them. CDR1 and CDR2 from the germline V gene are LGHNA and YSLEER. The CDR3 extends over 15 amino acids. The CDR3 reads CASSQEDSGNEKLFF. DNA for the CDR3: TGCGCCAGCAGCCAAGAAGACAGCGGAAATGAAAAACTGTTTTTT.

J is TRBJ1-2 and V is TRBV5-1; possibly TRBD1 for D (5 bases). Trimming pared 4 bases from V and 4 bases from J, leaving 8 bases between. Germline-derived CDR1 and CDR2 are SGHRS and YFSETQ. The CDR3 length is 12 residues. The CDR3 protein is CASSGDSYGYTF. In DNA form, the CDR3 reads TGCGCCAGCAGCGGAGACAGCTATGGCTACACCTTC.

In this sample, this clone turned up a few times. The chain joins TRBV7-2 to TRBJ2-5; TRBD2 matches 8 bases. J was trimmed by 5 bases and V by 5 bases; bases with no gene match: 7. The germline gives CDR1 SGHTA, CDR2 FQGNSA. CDR3 length: 14 amino acids. CDR3 DNA sequence: TGTGCCAGCAGCATAGGACTAGCTGGTGAGACCCAGTACTTC. Translation gives CASSIGLAGETQYF.

V usage is TRBV5-1 and J usage is TRBJ2-5, with 9 bases identical to TRBD2. Germline V gene data show CDR1 as SGHRS and CDR2 as YFSETQ. The CDR3 has 17 amino acids. The junction had 17 bases not matched to a gene; V was cut back by 6 bases and J by 5 bases. The CDR3 DNA reads as TGCGCCAGCACCATGACCCCAGCGGGAGGAGGCGGGGAGACCCAGTACTTC. It specifies CASTMTPAGGGGETQYF.

The chain uses TRBV6-5 and TRBJ2-6; 7 bases fit TRBD1. The CDR3 sequence is 15 residues long. V gave up 6 bases and J gave up 2 bases; unmatched junction bases: 4. Germline loops: CDR1 MNHEY, CDR2 SVGAGI. The CDR3 sequence: CASRVGGAGANVLTF. For the CDR3, the DNA is TGTGCCAGCAGGGTAGGGGGCGCTGGGGCCAACGTCCTGACTTTC.

The V call is TRBV7-9, the J call TRBJ1-4, with TRBD1 matching over 7 bases. From germline, CDR1 is SEHNR and CDR2 FQNEAQ (reference sequence). The CDR3 spans 14 residues. With 3 bases clipped from V and 2 bases from J, the junction kept 0 bases outside the gene matches. CDR3 sequence reads: CASSFRGTNEKLFF. The CDR3 DNA reads as TGTGCCAGCAGCTTCAGGGGGACTAATGAAAAACTGTTTTTT.

J is TRBJ2-5 and V is TRBV18; 9 bases line up with TRBD2. With V trimmed by 3 bases and J by 4 bases, 12 bases remained unmatched. Germline CDR1 reads KGHSH; CDR2 reads LQKENI. CDR3 length: 17 residues. The CDR3 sequence is CASSPVSGRYTGETQYF. CDR3 coding DNA: TGTGCCAGCTCACCGGTTAGCGGGAGATATACTGGAGAGACCCAGTACTTC.

The chain carries TRBV6-5 and TRBJ1-1; no definite D call. The CDR3 covers 15 residues. V lost 0 bases to trimming and J lost 1 base, with 9 bases between them. Germline V gene lookup returns CDR1 MNHEY and CDR2 SVGAGI. The DNA of the CDR3 is TGTGCCAGCAGTTACTCGTGGAAGGGGAACACTGAAGCTTTCTTT. It is translated as CASSYSWKGNTEAFF.

V gene TRBV6-5 combines with J gene TRBJ2-1; the match to TRBD2 covers 14 bases. Germline assignment: CDR1 MNHEY and CDR2 SVGAGI. V was pared by 6 bases and J by 7 bases, with 5 bases of the junction left unmatched. CDR3 length: 15 residues. The CDR3 DNA reads as TGTGCCAGCAGCGGACTAGCGGGAGGTCGGAATGAGCAGTTCTTC. Encoded protein: CASSGLAGGRNEQFF.

V usage is TRBV19 and J usage is TRBJ1-6, with D maybe TRBD1 (6 bases). From germline, CDR1 is LNHDA and CDR2 SQIVND (reference sequence). The CDR3 length is 15 residues. Trimming pared 3 bases from V and 7 bases from J, leaving 13 bases between. This CDR3 reads CASSIGQLGNSPLHF. The DNA for the CDR3 is TGTGCCAGTAGTATTGGACAGCTAGGGAATTCACCCCTCCACTTT.

The chain carries TRBV10-2 and TRBJ2-2, with D possibly TRBD1 on 6 matching bases. Germline CDR1 reads WSHSY; CDR2 reads SAAADI. V gave up 7 bases and J gave up 3 bases, with 12 bases separating them. The CDR3 is 14 residues long. CDR3 amino acids: CASKYRADTGELFF. The CDR3 coding sequence is TGCGCCAGCAAATACAGGGCGGACACCGGGGAGCTGTTTTTT.

V usage is TRBV19 and J usage is TRBJ1-6, with D perhaps TRBD1 (6 bases). CDR3 length: 14 amino acids. The germline gives CDR1 LNHDA, CDR2 SQIVND (reference sequence). With 6 bases removed from V and 5 bases from J, the gap between germline ends came to 11 bases. The CDR3 DNA is TGTGCCAGTAGACTGGGACAAGATAATTCACCCCTCCACTTT. It yields the protein CASRLGQDNSPLHF.

V gene TRBV27 combines with J gene TRBJ2-1, with 12 bases fitting TRBD2. V dropped 6 bases and J dropped 5; count of bases not matched to a gene: 17. Germline V gives CDR1 MNHEY, CDR2 SMNVEV (reference sequence). The CDR3 is 19 residues long. The CDR3, as DNA: TGTGCCAGCAGCGCAGTTGGTGGGCCGGGACTAGCGGGCCACAATGAGCAGTTCTTC. Its translation is CASSAVGGPGLAGHNEQFF.

This clone was found a few times. The chain combines TRBV5-4 with TRBJ2-3; 8 nucleotides agree with TRBD2. V was clipped by 0 bases and J by 0 bases; unmatched bases: 6. Germline CDR1 reads SGHNT; CDR2 reads YYREEE (reference sequence). CDR3 length: 17 amino acids. The CDR3 loop is CASSLVITSGSTDTQYF. Written as DNA, the CDR3 is TGTGCCAGCAGCTTGGTGATAACTAGCGGCAGCACAGATACGCAGTATTTT.

The V and J genes are TRBV28 and TRBJ1-2; no definite D call. Trimming shortened V by 0 bases and J by 8 bases, and 10 bases separated the two germline ends. The CDR3 length is 13 residues. Per germline, CDR1 MDHEN and CDR2 SYDVKM. DNA for the CDR3: TGTGCCAGCAGTTTATGGGTTTCCAGCGGCTACACCTTC. Translating it yields CASSLWVSSGYTF.